The 28 T cell receptor beta chains listed next were all sequenced from one sample in a study of blood T cell repertoires in COVID-19 (dated by TCRdb to 2020 to 2022). The library was built by means of the immunoSEQ multiplex PCR assay. The source is immuneACCESS, and TCRdb retained only in-frame sequences with V and J called. Part of the clones is not carried over; for the studies checked, unresolved V genes explain less than half of this, and the remainder is unexplained. In this sample the table shows about 34,000 clones, approximately 88% of which occur a single time. 13% to 15% of the sample comes from the top ten. Material: peripheral blood. These TCRs come from a man between 60 and 75 years old with active COVID-19.

The rearrangement joins TRBV24-1 to TRBJ2-1, with D possibly matching TRBD2 (5 bases). Germline-derived CDR1 and CDR2 are KGHDR and SFDVKD. The CDR3 contains 15 residues. V was cut by 4 bases and J by 2 bases, with 11 bases left in between. The CDR3, as DNA: TGTGCCACCAGTGACGCGGGCCTAACCTACAATGAGCAGTTCTTC. Residues: CATSDAGLTYNEQFF.

This clone turned up a few times. V usage is TRBV7-9 and J usage is TRBJ1-3; TRBD1 aligns across 7 bases. Unmatched junction bases numbered 13, after V lost 3 bases and J lost 2 bases. CDR3 length equals 18 residues. Germline assignment: CDR1 SEHNR and CDR2 FQNEAQ (reference sequence). The CDR3: CASSFLLWTGAAGNTIYF. The CDR3 DNA reads as TGTGCCAGCAGCTTCTTACTGTGGACAGGCGCGGCTGGAAACACCATATATTTT.

The rearrangement joins TRBV4-1 to TRBJ1-2, with D possibly TRBD1 on 6 matching bases. Trimming shortened V by 5 bases and J by 4 bases, and 20 bases separated the two germline ends. CDR1 MGHRA and CDR2 YSYEKL come from the germline V gene. This CDR3 comprises 16 residues. The CDR3 region is CASSIRDTGTSYGYTF. In nucleotides, the CDR3 is TGCGCCAGCAGCATCCGGGACACCGGAACAAGCTATGGCTACACCTTC.

The chain couples TRBV28 to TRBJ2-2; the match to TRBD2 covers 12 bases. With V trimmed by 6 bases and J by 5 bases, 13 bases remained unmatched. CDR3 length: 18 amino acids. Germline V gene data show CDR1 as MDHEN and CDR2 as SYDVKM. The CDR3 loop is CASSIRPGLAGRTGELFF. The CDR3 bases are TGTGCCAGCAGCATCCGCCCCGGACTAGCGGGAAGAACCGGGGAGCTGTTTTTT.

This clone appeared a single time. Other DNA sequences in this specimen translate into the identical CDR3. V is TRBV5-5 and J is TRBJ2-7, with D possibly TRBD2 on 5 matching bases. The CDR3 spans 12 residues. Germline lookup yields CDR1 SGHKS and CDR2 YYEKEE (reference sequence). Between the trimmed V and J ends, which lost 3 bases and 3 bases, there was a span of 7 bases. CDR3 bases: TGTGCCAGCAGCTCCGCGGGCTACGAGCAGTACTTC. Residues: CASSSAGYEQYF.

The chain has TRBV7-9 and TRBJ1-6; 9 positions match TRBD1. Looked up from germline, CDR1 is SEHNR and CDR2 is FQNEAQ (reference sequence). The CDR3 length is 15 residues. Unmatched junction bases numbered 3, after V lost 2 bases and J lost 7 bases. The CDR3 here is CASSLQTGGNSPLHF. In DNA, the CDR3 is TGTGCCAGCAGCTTACAAACAGGGGGCAATTCACCCCTCCACTTT. Together with reference TRBV7-9 and TRBJ1-6, the CDR3 gives the full variable domain: DTGVSQNPRHKITKRGQNVTFRCDPISEHNRLYWYRQTLGQGPEFLTYFQNEAQLEKSRLLSDRFSAERPKGSFSTLEIQRTEQGDSAMYLCASSLQTGGNSPLHFGNGTRLTVT.

The table lists this clone with a few counts. The chain uses TRBV7-3 and TRBJ2-2, with 8 bases identical to TRBD2. The junction had 12 bases not matched to a gene; V was cut back by 8 bases and J by 4 bases. This CDR3 has 16 amino acids. Germline CDR1 is SGHTA and CDR2 is FQGTGA. The CDR3 is CASGPGGRAPTGELFF. CDR3 nucleotide sequence: TGTGCCAGCGGGCCGGGAGGGAGGGCCCCCACCGGGGAGCTGTTTTTT.

CDR3 coding DNA: TGTGCCACCAGTGATTTGAGCCTAGCGACAGATACGCAGTATTTT. Translating it yields CATSDLSLATDTQYF. The J gene is TRBJ2-3, the V gene TRBV24-1; D perhaps matches TRBD2 (6 bases). V lost 0 bases to trimming and J lost 3 bases, with 9 bases between them. There are 15 residues in the CDR3. Germline V CDR1 and CDR2: KGHDR, SFDVKD.

V and J are TRBV13 and TRBJ2-4, with TRBD2 identical over 7 bases. With V trimmed by 1 base and J by 1 base, 7 bases remained unmatched. The germline CDR1 and CDR2 sequences are PRHDT and FYEKMQ (reference sequence). This CDR3 is 17 amino acids long. The CDR3 nucleotides are TGTGCCAGCAGCTTAGTGGCGGGAGTTGGGGCCAAAAACATTCAGTACTTC. Translated, it gives CASSLVAGVGAKNIQYF.

The CDR3 coding sequence is TGTGCCAGCAGTCCGGGACAGATACAAGAGACCCAGTACTTC. Protein product: CASSPGQIQETQYF. J is TRBJ2-5 and V is TRBV2; TRBD1 aligns across 7 bases. Germline-derived CDR1 and CDR2 are SNHLY and FYNNEI. The CDR3 contains 14 residues. After removal of 5 bases from V and 2 bases from J, the junction contained 5 bases not matched to a gene.

The chain links TRBV30 to TRBJ2-2, with D maybe TRBD1 (6 bases). V was clipped by 3 bases and J by 7 bases, with 9 bases between them. CDR1 is GTSNPN and CDR2 is SVGIG in the germline V gene (reference sequence). CDR3 length equals 12 residues. The CDR3 protein is CAWSTGIGELFF. The CDR3 coding sequence is TGTGCCTGGAGCACAGGGATCGGGGAGCTGTTTTTT.

The chain combines TRBV6-6 with TRBJ2-1; the D gene is possibly TRBD2 (5 bases). Germline-derived CDR1 and CDR2 are MNHNY and SVGAGI (reference sequence). CDR3 length equals 12 residues. V was clipped by 7 bases and J by 4 bases, with 8 bases between them. The DNA of the CDR3 is TGTGCCAGCAATGGGGAGTACAATGAGCAGTTCTTC. Amino acid sequence: CASNGEYNEQFF.

The chain links TRBV28 to TRBJ2-2, with a possible D match to TRBD2 (5 bases). The CDR3 runs 14 residues. Trimming stripped 8 bases from V and 7 bases from J, with 17 bases between. The germline gives CDR1 MDHEN, CDR2 SYDVKM. Here the CDR3 reads CASSVGSGYGELFF. CDR3 DNA sequence: TGTGCCAGCTCCGTGGGGAGTGGATACGGGGAGCTGTTTTTT.

The CDR3 coding sequence is TGTGCCATCAGTGAATGGGAACAGGGGGCGACCCAGTACTTC. Its protein product is CAISEWEQGATQYF. The chain employs TRBV10-3 and TRBJ2-5; 9 bases align to TRBD1. Trimming removed 3 bases from V and 7 bases from J; junction bases left unmatched: 6. CDR1 and CDR2 (germline): ENHRY, SYGVKD. The CDR3 runs to 14 residues.

V usage is TRBV4-1 and J usage is TRBJ2-3; 8 nucleotides agree with TRBD2. V lost 1 base and J lost 4; bases outside the gene matches: 13. Germline V CDR1 and CDR2: MGHRA, YSYEKL. CDR3 length: 18 residues. The CDR3 sequence: CASSQGFRAGALADTQYF. The CDR3 DNA is TGCGCCAGCAGCCAAGGGTTCCGAGCGGGAGCGTTAGCAGATACGCAGTATTTT.

This CDR3 is CASSGRVVNYGYTF. The DNA of the CDR3 is TGTGCCAGCAGCGGCAGGGTTGTTAACTATGGCTACACCTTC. The V and J genes are TRBV5-6 and TRBJ1-2, with D perhaps matching TRBD1 (5 bases). V was trimmed by 4 bases and J by 1 base, leaving 11 bases between them. The CDR3 loop spans 14 amino acids. Germline CDR1 SGHDT, CDR2 YYEEEE.

The chain combines TRBV21-1 with TRBJ1-3; the listed D gene, TRBD1, was not tested against the DNA. TRBV21-1 has pseudogene status. This CDR3 is 17 amino acids long. The CDR3 loop is CASSKAPRTGKRNTIYF. CDR3 coding DNA: TGTGCCAGCAGCAAAGCCCCGAGGACAGGAAAAAGAAACACCATATATTTT.

This rearrangement joins TRBV28 to TRBJ2-6, with TRBD1 identical over 12 bases. J gave up 1 base and V 5 bases, and 3 bases lay outside the gene matches. This CDR3 comprises 17 residues. CDR1 and CDR2 (germline): MDHEN, SYDVKM. The CDR3 DNA is TGTGCCAGCAGTCCGGGACAGGGGGCGTCTGGGGCCAACGTCCTGACTTTC. It encodes CASSPGQGASGANVLTF.

The J gene is TRBJ1-2, the V gene TRBV5-1, with 7 bases fitting TRBD1. CDR1 and CDR2 from the germline V gene are SGHRS and YFSETQ. V gave up 1 base and J gave up 4 bases; unmatched junction bases: 4. This CDR3 is 14 amino acids long. The CDR3 DNA is TGCGCCAGCAGCTTGCTGACAGGGCCCTATGGCTACACCTTC. Residues: CASSLLTGPYGYTF.

The rearrangement joins TRBV9 to TRBJ2-2, with D tentatively TRBD2 (6 bases). Per germline, CDR1 SGDLS and CDR2 YYNGEE. V dropped 0 bases and J dropped 0 bases, with 9 bases sitting between them. This CDR3 is built from 16 residues. The CDR3, as DNA: TGTGCCAGCAGCGTAGTAAGCGGGTCGAACACCGGGGAGCTGTTTTTT. It translates to CASSVVSGSNTGELFF. Based on the CDR3 plus reference TRBV9 and TRBJ2-2, the full variable domain is DSGVTQTPKHLITATGQRVTLRCSPRSGDLSVYWYQQSLDQGLQFLIQYYNGEERAKGNILERFSAQQFPDLHSELNLSSLELGDSALYFCASSVVSGSNTGELFFGEGSRLTVL.

This clone has just a few counts. V is TRBV6-6 and J is TRBJ2-1; TRBD2 aligns across 9 bases. J gave up 7 bases and V 9 bases, and 10 bases lay outside the gene matches. The CDR3 is 14 amino acids. Germline CDR1 reads MNHNY; CDR2 reads SVGAGI (reference sequence). The CDR3 region has the DNA TGTGCCAGTACTAGCGGGCCAACTAAAAATGAGCAGTTCTTC. Protein sequence: CASTSGPTKNEQFF.

This clone has only a few counts. Other DNA sequences from this sample encode an identical CDR3 as well. The chain couples TRBV2 to TRBJ1-4; D gene unclear. CDR3 size: 13 residues. V was clipped by 3 bases and J by 3 bases, with 5 bases between them. From germline, CDR1 is SNHLY and CDR2 FYNNEI. CDR3 sequence reads: CASSDRSNEKLFF. The CDR3 DNA sequence: TGTGCCAGCAGTGACAGGTCTAATGAAAAACTGTTTTTT.

In this sample, this clone turned up a few times. The chain couples TRBV29-1 to TRBJ2-3, with 9 bases lining up with TRBD1. Germline CDR1 SQVTM, CDR2 ANQGSEA. V was pared by 0 bases and J by 9 bases, with 7 bases of the junction left unmatched. This CDR3 is 14 amino acids long. The DNA of the CDR3 is TGCAGCGTTGAAGAGACAGGGGGTCGAGAGACGCAGTATTTT. Translation gives CSVEETGGRETQYF.

The genes are TRBV5-6 and TRBJ2-7, with 7 bases aligning to TRBD1. The CDR3 covers 12 residues. V lost 4 bases to trimming and J lost 4 bases; unmatched junction nucleotides: 2. Looked up from germline, CDR1 is SGHDT and CDR2 is YYEEEE. The CDR3 reads CASSLQGYEQYF. CDR3 nucleotide sequence: TGTGCCAGCAGCCTACAGGGGTACGAGCAGTACTTC.

The chain combines TRBV4-2 with TRBJ1-1; no reliable D call. V gave up 4 bases and J gave up 1 base, with 4 bases separating them. The CDR3 spans 12 residues. The germline V gene encodes CDR1 LGHNA and CDR2 YNFKEQ. DNA of the CDR3: TGTGCCAGCAGCCGTAGGAACACTGAAGCTTTCTTT. As protein: CASSRRNTEAFF.

V is TRBV5-4 and J is TRBJ1-2, with D tentatively TRBD1 (6 bases). V was trimmed by 1 base and J by 5 bases, leaving 21 bases between them. From germline, CDR1 is SGHNT and CDR2 YYREEE (reference sequence). The CDR3 is 17 residues long. The CDR3 reads CASSLLDRRPGGYGYTF. The CDR3 DNA follows: TGTGCCAGCAGCTTGTTAGACAGGAGACCCGGAGGATATGGCTACACCTTC.

The J gene is TRBJ1-2, the V gene TRBV19; perhaps TRBD1 as D (6 bases). CDR1 is LNHDA, CDR2 SQIVND, per germline (reference sequence). The CDR3 runs to 14 residues. V lost 6 bases and J lost 5, with 16 bases in between. CDR3: CASRMLQGKYGYTF. CDR3 DNA sequence: TGTGCCAGTAGGATGCTACAGGGAAAGTATGGCTACACCTTC.

The V call is TRBV7-9, the J call TRBJ2-3; TRBD2 aligns across 12 bases. In germline, CDR1 is SEHNR, CDR2 FQNEAQ (reference sequence). The J segment lost 2 bases and the V segment lost 5 bases, leaving 11 bases of the junction unmatched. The CDR3 has 18 residues. The CDR3 region has the DNA TGTGCCAGCAGCCCTCGGACTAGCGGGATTGCGAACACAGATACGCAGTATTTT. Translation: CASSPRTSGIANTDTQYF. Full variable domain (missing parts from reference TRBV7-9 and TRBJ2-3): DTGVSQNPRHKITKRGQNVTFRCDPISEHNRLYWYRQTLGQGPEFLTYFQNEAQLEKSRLLSDRFSAERPKGSFSTLEIQRTEQGDSAMYLCASSPRTSGIANTDTQYFGPGTRLTVL.